A selection of T cell receptor beta chains follows, all from one sample in a study of shared clonotypes between healthy human individuals. Repertoires were generated with immunoSEQ multiplex PCR, while TCRdb's copy carries only in-frame clones and drops some. The table lists roughly 1,000,000 clones, around 82% of them singletons, with 0.6% to 0.75% in the top ten. Sequences were obtained from memory CD4+ T cells from PBMCs. The receptors come from a man aged 18 to 30 in good health. Some clones in this sample may be carry-over from other donors' samples. CDR3s include the opening cysteine and the closing phenylalanine or tryptophan. Each record gives: V gene, clone size, CDR3 protein. Not every row has a clone size; where given, it reads once, few, many or a size class.

TRBV6-5 NA CASSLSGTYSNQPQHF
TRBV15 NA CATSKLGTREFNEQFF
TRBV18 NA CASSPPRTGISRANYGYTF
TRBV6-5 NA CASGSSGSYEQYF
TRBV5-1 many CASSSQGGTYNEQFF
TRBV7-2 NA CASSLALTSVSTETQYF
TRBV28 NA CASSHYRQISNQPQHF
TRBV4-1 NA CASSRGLGTDTQYF
TRBV18 NA CASSPDAQGEQYF
TRBV7-8 many CASSLDWRSSYNEQFF
TRBV6-1 NA CASSDFRRTYGYTF
TRBV2 few CASRLAPRTLTDTQYF
TRBV2 NA CASRGVVEKLFF
TRBV18 NA CASSPEGYNEQFF
TRBV5-6 NA CASSLDSGLHEQYF
TRBV5-4 many CASTPGGAGPSYEQYF
TRBV6-6 few CASILDGTGANVLTF
TRBV7-8 NA CASSSQVTSSYEQYF
TRBV5-1 NA CASSLELHTDTQYF
TRBV7-2 NA CASSFQGTRTEAFF
TRBV6-1 NA CAISTDTQYF
TRBV4-1 many CASSQDRTSGFYEQYF
TRBV4-1 NA CASSQTGGRDTQYF
TRBV5-1 NA CASSVLTSPDTQYF
TRBV27 few CASSSQNAYEQYF
TRBV11-1 NA CASSLSGRERHGYTF
TRBV27 NA CASSKGVNTEAFF
TRBV18 NA CASSPTSSRETQYF
TRBV12-2 once CASRLALYNEQFF
TRBV7-8 NA CASSPRDRFNQPQHF
TRBV2 NA CASRPIAGAGEQYF
TRBV11-2 once CASSLFGESTGELFF
TRBV15 NA CATSRFGGRGDEQFF
TRBV7-9 NA CASSLALGRSSYNEQFF
TRBV15 NA CATSLRAGRVQYF
TRBV6-4 once CASSETGTSASDTQYF
TRBV18 NA CASSPRREHEQFF
TRBV30 NA CAWSRKREVDWKTQYF
TRBV2 NA CASMGAAAYNEQFF
TRBV11-1 NA CASSRDRSNEKLFF
TRBV5-4 NA CASSLLTGHGYTF
TRBV11-1 NA CASSSTPSTDTQYF
TRBV7-2 NA CASSTRSNQPQHF
TRBV4-1 NA CASSLGPNSDTQYF
TRBV5-6 NA CASSRGLGGGETQYF
TRBV5-1 NA CASRPGQGNMNTEAFF
TRBV25-1 NA CASSKPGGTNEKLFF
TRBV7-9 NA CASATDRGSGEQYF
TRBV19 once CASSNPGNEQYF
TRBV14 NA CASSPYRDRGILGRETQYF
TRBV7-2 once CASSGTSGRIEQYF
TRBV28 NA CASRQQGRGGIQYF
TRBV5-1 NA CASSLEFGTEAFF
TRBV9 once CASSVALGTSGRGEQFF
TRBV15 NA CATSRDGGGVEKLFF
TRBV5-1 NA CASSSLPGTLYEQYF
TRBV7-5 NA CARSARTVRPVCTEAFF
TRBV7-3 NA CASSLGLAGSGANVLTF
TRBV18 once CASSGQLNTGELFF
TRBV27 NA CASSRLTSGRRNEQFF